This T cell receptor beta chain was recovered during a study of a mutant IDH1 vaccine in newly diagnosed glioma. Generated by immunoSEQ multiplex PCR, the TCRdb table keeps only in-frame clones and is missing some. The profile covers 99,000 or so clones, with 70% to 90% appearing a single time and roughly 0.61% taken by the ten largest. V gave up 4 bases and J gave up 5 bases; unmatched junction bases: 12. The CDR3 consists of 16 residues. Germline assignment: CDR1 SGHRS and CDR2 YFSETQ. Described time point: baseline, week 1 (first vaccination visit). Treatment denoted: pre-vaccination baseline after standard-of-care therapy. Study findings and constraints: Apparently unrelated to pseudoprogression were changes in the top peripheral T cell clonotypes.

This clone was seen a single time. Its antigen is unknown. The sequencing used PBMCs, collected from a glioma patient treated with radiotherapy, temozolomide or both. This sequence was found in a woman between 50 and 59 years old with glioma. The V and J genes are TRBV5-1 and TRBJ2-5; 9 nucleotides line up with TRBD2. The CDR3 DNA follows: TGCGCCAGCAGCCCGGCCTGGCTAGCGGGAATGGAGACCCAGTACTTC. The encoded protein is CASSPAWLAGMETQYF.